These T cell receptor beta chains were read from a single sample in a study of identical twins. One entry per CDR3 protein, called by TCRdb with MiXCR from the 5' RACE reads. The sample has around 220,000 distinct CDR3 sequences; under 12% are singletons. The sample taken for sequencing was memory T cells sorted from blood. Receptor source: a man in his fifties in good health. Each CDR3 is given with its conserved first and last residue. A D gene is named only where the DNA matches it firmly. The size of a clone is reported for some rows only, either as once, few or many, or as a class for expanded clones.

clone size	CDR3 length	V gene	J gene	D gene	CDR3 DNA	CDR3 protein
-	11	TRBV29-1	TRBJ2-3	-	TGCAGCGTTGAGGAGCGAGATACGCAGTATTTT	CSVEERDTQYF
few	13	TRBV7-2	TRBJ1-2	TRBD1	TGTGCCAGCAGCACCGGGACAGGGAATGGCTACACCTTC	CASSTGTGNGYTF
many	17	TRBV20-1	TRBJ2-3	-	TGCAGTGCTAGAGGAGGAGGGGGGGGTGGTTTCACAGATACGCAGTATTTT	CSARGGGGGGFTDTQYF
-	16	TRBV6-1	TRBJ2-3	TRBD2	TGTGCCAGCAGATCAGGGGCGGGGGGGAACACAGATACGCAGTATTTT	CASRSGAGGNTDTQYF
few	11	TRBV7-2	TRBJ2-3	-	TGTGCCAGCAGCGCCCTGTATACGCAGTATTTT	CASSALYTQYF
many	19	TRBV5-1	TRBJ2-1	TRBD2	TGCGCCAGCAGCCAGAGGGGAACTTTAGCGGGAGTGGGAGACAATGAGCAGTTCTTC	CASSQRGTLAGVGDNEQFF
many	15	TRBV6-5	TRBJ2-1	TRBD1	TGTGCCAGCAGTTTAGGACAGGGAGGCTACAATGAGCAGTTCTTC	CASSLGQGGYNEQFF
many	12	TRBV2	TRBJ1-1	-	TGTGCCAGGCAGGGGTCCCACACTGAAGCTTTCTTT	CARQGSHTEAFF
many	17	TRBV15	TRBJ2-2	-	TGTGCCACCAGCAGAGATCAAACAGGGAGGAACACCGGGGAGCTGTTTTTT	CATSRDQTGRNTGELFF
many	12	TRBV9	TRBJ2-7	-	TGTGCCAGCAGCGGATCCGAGTCCAGGCAGTACTTC	CASSGSESRQYF
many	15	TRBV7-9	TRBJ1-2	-	TGTGCCAGCAGCTTATCGTCAGCCGCCAACTATGGCTACACCTTC	CASSLSSAANYGYTF
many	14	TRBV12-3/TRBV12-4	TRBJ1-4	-	TGTGCCAGCAGTTTGGCAGGAGGTAATGAAAAACTGTTTTTT	CASSLAGGNEKLFF
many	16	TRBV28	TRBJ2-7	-	TGTGCCAGCAGTCTCGCTTACCAGCGCCACTCCTACGAGCAGTACTTC	CASSLAYQRHSYEQYF
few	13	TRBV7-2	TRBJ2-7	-	TGTGCCAGCAGCTTACGGGGAAACAGGGAGCAGTACTTC	CASSLRGNREQYF
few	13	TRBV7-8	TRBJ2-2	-	TGTGCCAGCAGCAAACAGAGCACCGGGGAGCTGTTTTTT	CASSKQSTGELFF
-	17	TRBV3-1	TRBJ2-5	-	TGTGCCAGCAGCCAAAAGATAGGGACACTCCGCGCGGAGACCCAGTACTTC	CASSQKIGTLRAETQYF
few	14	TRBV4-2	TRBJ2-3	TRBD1	TGTGCCAGCAGCCTGGACCCTTCAGGGGGAAGTGGGTATTTT	CASSLDPSGGSGYF
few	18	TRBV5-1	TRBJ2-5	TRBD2	TGCGCCAGCAGCTTGGGTAGCGGCGGGGGGGCCAGAGGAGAGACCCAGTACTTC	CASSLGSGGGARGETQYF
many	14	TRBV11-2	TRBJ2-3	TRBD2	TGTGCCAGCAGCACGGGACTAGCGGCAGATACGCAGTATTTT	CASSTGLAADTQYF
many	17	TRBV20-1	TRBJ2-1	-	TGCAGTGCTAGAGATGGTAGTAGCGGAGTCTTTTACAATGAGCAGTTCTTC	CSARDGSSGVFYNEQFF
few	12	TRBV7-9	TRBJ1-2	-	TGTGCCAGCAGCACGGGACAAATCCCTCCCTCCTTC	CASSTGQIPPSF
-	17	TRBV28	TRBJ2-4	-	TGTGCCAGCAGACTTCATAGGGCGGATACAGCCAAAAACATTCAGTACTTC	CASRLHRADTAKNIQYF
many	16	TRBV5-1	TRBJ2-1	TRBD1	TGCGCCAGCAGACAAGGGACAGCCAGCTCCTACAATGAGCAGTTCTTC	CASRQGTASSYNEQFF
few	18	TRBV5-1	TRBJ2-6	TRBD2	TGCGCCAGCAGCTCGGGACTAGCGGGTATCTCTGGGGCCAACGTCCTGACTTTC	CASSSGLAGISGANVLTF
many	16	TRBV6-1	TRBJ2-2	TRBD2	TGTGCCAGCAGTCCAGGACTAGCGGGGGTCGGCGGGGAGCTGTTTTTT	CASSPGLAGVGGELFF
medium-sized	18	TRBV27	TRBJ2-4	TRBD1	TGTGCCAGCAGCCCCGGGACAGTGACTCCTCTAGCCAAAAACATTCAGTACTTC	CASSPGTVTPLAKNIQYF
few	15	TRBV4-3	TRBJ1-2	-	TGCGCCAGCAGCCCAACGGAGAAAGCTAACTATGGCTACACCTTC	CASSPTEKANYGYTF
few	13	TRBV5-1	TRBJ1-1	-	TGCGCCAGCAGCTTCGTGGTGAACACTGAAGCTTTCTTT	CASSFVVNTEAFF
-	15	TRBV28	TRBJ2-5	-	TGTGCCAGCAGTCTGGCGGGGCGGCTCCAAGAGACCCAGTCCTTC	CASSLAGRLQETQSF
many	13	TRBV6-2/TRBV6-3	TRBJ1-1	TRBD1	TGTGCCAGCAGGGTAGCAGGGGGCACTGAAGCTTTCTTT	CASRVAGGTEAFF
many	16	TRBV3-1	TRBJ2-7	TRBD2	TGTGCCAGCAGCCAAGTTTTTATAGCGGGGGACTACGAGCAGTACTTC	CASSQVFIAGDYEQYF
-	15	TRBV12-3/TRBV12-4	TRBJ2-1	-	TGTGCCAGCAGTTTAGAGGGGGGACCCTACAATGAGCAGTTCTTC	CASSLEGGPYNEQFF
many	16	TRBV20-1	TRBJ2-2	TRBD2	TGCAGTGCTACAGGACTAGCGGGGTTTGTAACCGGGGAGCTGTTTTTT	CSATGLAGFVTGELFF
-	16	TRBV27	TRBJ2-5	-	TGTGCCAGCAGTTTATGGTCAGGGTCCGGACAAGAGACCCAGTACTTC	CASSLWSGSGQETQYF
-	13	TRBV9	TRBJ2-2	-	TGTGCCAGCAGCGTAGATCTCCCCGGGGAGCTGTTTTTT	CASSVDLPGELFF
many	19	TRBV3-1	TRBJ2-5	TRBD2	TGTGCCAGCAGCCAATGTTGCCGGACTAGCGGACTTACCGTCGAGACCCAGTACTTC	CASSQCCRTSGLTVETQYF
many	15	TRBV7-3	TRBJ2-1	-	TGTGCCAGCAGCCTTAGCGCGCGTTCCTACAATGAGCAGTTCTTC	CASSLSARSYNEQFF
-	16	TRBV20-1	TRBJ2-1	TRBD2	TGCAGTGCTAGAGTCACTAGCGGGAGGGCGGGTAATGAGCAGTTCTTC	CSARVTSGRAGNEQFF
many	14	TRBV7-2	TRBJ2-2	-	TGTGCCAGCAGCTTATCATACGGCACCGGGGAGCTGTTTTTT	CASSLSYGTGELFF
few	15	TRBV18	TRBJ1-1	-	TGTGCCAGCTCACCACCCGGGCGACCGAACACTGAAGCTTTCTTT	CASSPPGRPNTEAFF
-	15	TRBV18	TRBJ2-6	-	TGTGCCAGCTCACCGCAGTACTCTGGGGCCAACGTCCTGACTTTC	CASSPQYSGANVLTF
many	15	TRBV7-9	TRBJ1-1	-	TGTGCCAGCAGCTTAGTTCGCAGGCTGAACACTGAAGCTTTCTTT	CASSLVRRLNTEAFF
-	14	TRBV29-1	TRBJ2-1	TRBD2	TGCAGCGTTGACGGGGCGGGGGGCTACAATGAGCAGTTCTTC	CSVDGAGGYNEQFF
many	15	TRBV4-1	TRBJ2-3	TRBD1	TGCGCCAGCAGCCAACAGACAGGGGTCACAGATACGCAGTATTTT	CASSQQTGVTDTQYF
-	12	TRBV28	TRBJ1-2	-	TGTGCCAGCACAGAGGGGGGTAATGGCTACACCTTC	CASTEGGNGYTF
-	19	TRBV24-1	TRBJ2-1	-	TGTGCCACCAGTGAGGCTTATGGGGAGCGCGGGACCCCCTGGAATGAGCAGTTCTTC	CATSEAYGERGTPWNEQFF
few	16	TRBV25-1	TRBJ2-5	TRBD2	TGTGCCAGCAGTGAGGCGACTAGCGGGAGGGAGGGGACCCAGTACTTC	CASSEATSGREGTQYF
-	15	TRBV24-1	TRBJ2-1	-	TGTGCCACCAGTAGCCGGAGCGGTATTTACAATGAGCAGTTCTTC	CATSSRSGIYNEQFF